This is a list of T cell receptor beta chains from one sample in a study of cytomegalovirus exposure and HLA in healthy donors. Generated by immunoSEQ multiplex PCR, the TCRdb table keeps only in-frame clones and is missing some. This table holds approximately 110,000 clones, roughly 80% found once. What was sequenced was PBMCs. The receptors come from a man aged 25 to 40 in good health and CMV-seropositive. CDR3s include the opening cysteine and the closing phenylalanine or tryptophan. Each record gives: J gene, V gene, clone size, D gene, CDR3 protein, CDR3 DNA. A D gene is named only where the DNA matches it firmly. Where a row states a size, it is once, few, many or the class of an expanded clone; other rows omit it.

j_gene: TRBJ2-7
v_gene: TRBV13
abundance: .
d_gene: .
CDR3aa: CASSRRGYEQYF
CDR3nt: TGTGCCAGCAGCCGTAGAGGCTACGAGCAGTACTTC

j_gene: TRBJ2-7
v_gene: TRBV10-3
abundance: .
d_gene: .
CDR3aa: CAISEPGKGDEQYF
CDR3nt: TGTGCCATCAGTGAGCCCGGCAAGGGGGACGAGCAGTACTTC

j_gene: TRBJ2-4
v_gene: TRBV4-1
abundance: few
d_gene: TRBD2
CDR3aa: CASSQEGGLAKNIQYF
CDR3nt: TGCGCCAGCAGCCAAGAGGGGGGGTTAGCCAAAAACATTCAGTACTTC

j_gene: TRBJ2-7
v_gene: TRBV5-4
abundance: .
d_gene: TRBD1
CDR3aa: CASSFYTQGAGEQYF
CDR3nt: TGTGCCAGCAGCTTTTATACACAGGGGGCTGGCGAGCAGTACTTC

j_gene: TRBJ2-1
v_gene: TRBV19
abundance: few
d_gene: TRBD2
CDR3aa: CASSTLGFSGGPYNEQFF
CDR3nt: TGTGCCAGTAGTACCCTCGGCTTCAGCGGGGGGCCCTACAATGAGCAGTTCTTC

j_gene: TRBJ2-3
v_gene: TRBV6-6
abundance: .
d_gene: .
CDR3aa: CASTPQVDGTDTQYF
CDR3nt: TGTGCCAGCACCCCCCAGGTGGATGGCACAGATACGCAGTATTTT

j_gene: TRBJ1-5
v_gene: TRBV6-5
abundance: .
d_gene: TRBD1
CDR3aa: CASSYRQGTNQPQHF
CDR3nt: TGTGCCAGCAGTTACCGACAGGGAACCAATCAGCCCCAGCATTTT

j_gene: TRBJ1-2
v_gene: TRBV5-4
abundance: .
d_gene: .
CDR3aa: CASSEQIETGVNYGYTF
CDR3nt: TGTGCCAGCAGCGAGCAAATTGAGACGGGGGTTAACTATGGCTACACCTTC

j_gene: TRBJ1-1
v_gene: TRBV30
abundance: .
d_gene: TRBD1
CDR3aa: CAWAKTGVTEAFF
CDR3nt: TGTGCCTGGGCAAAAACAGGGGTTACTGAAGCTTTCTTT

j_gene: TRBJ2-7
v_gene: TRBV28
abundance: .
d_gene: .
CDR3aa: CASKEAALKDLNEQYF
CDR3nt: TGTGCCAGCAAGGAGGCAGCTCTCAAAGATCTCAACGAGCAGTACTTC

j_gene: TRBJ1-1
v_gene: TRBV7-8
abundance: .
d_gene: .
CDR3aa: CASSGTEAFF
CDR3nt: TGTGCCAGCTCGGGAACTGAAGCTTTCTTT

j_gene: TRBJ2-4
v_gene: TRBV4-1
abundance: .
d_gene: TRBD2
CDR3aa: CASSRDRLRGKNIQYF
CDR3nt: TGCGCCAGCAGCCGTGACCGGCTGCGGGGGAAAAACATTCAGTACTTC

j_gene: TRBJ1-1
v_gene: TRBV7-2
abundance: once
d_gene: TRBD1
CDR3aa: CASSPDRGAEAFF
CDR3nt: TGTGCCAGCAGCCCGGACAGGGGAGCTGAAGCTTTCTTT

j_gene: TRBJ1-2
v_gene: TRBV15
abundance: .
d_gene: TRBD1
CDR3aa: CAAGDRGGGYTF
CDR3nt: TGTGCCGCCGGGGACAGGGGAGGTGGCTACACCTTC

j_gene: TRBJ1-6
v_gene: TRBV5-1
abundance: .
d_gene: .
CDR3aa: CASSSGQTNSPLHF
CDR3nt: TGCGCCAGCAGTTCTGGACAGACTAATTCACCCCTCCACTTT

j_gene: TRBJ2-5
v_gene: TRBV29-1
abundance: .
d_gene: TRBD1
CDR3aa: CSVDPTGGEGETQYF
CDR3nt: TGCAGCGTTGACCCGACAGGGGGTGAGGGAGAGACCCAGTACTTC

j_gene: TRBJ1-1
v_gene: TRBV6-1
abundance: .
d_gene: TRBD1
CDR3aa: CASRVTGLNTEAFF
CDR3nt: TGTGCCAGCAGGGTGACAGGGCTCAACACTGAAGCTTTCTTT

j_gene: TRBJ2-7
v_gene: TRBV5-4
abundance: .
d_gene: TRBD1
CDR3aa: CASSRTGVTYEQYF
CDR3nt: TGTGCCAGCAGCCGGACAGGCGTGACCTACGAGCAGTACTTC

j_gene: TRBJ2-2
v_gene: TRBV5-6
abundance: once
d_gene: TRBD1
CDR3aa: CASSSTGGITGELFF
CDR3nt: TGTGCCAGCAGCTCGACAGGGGGCATCACCGGGGAGCTGTTTTTT

j_gene: TRBJ2-5
v_gene: TRBV27
abundance: .
d_gene: .
CDR3aa: CAKPWTSQETQYF
CDR3nt: TGTGCCAAACCTTGGACAAGCCAAGAGACCCAGTACTTC

j_gene: TRBJ2-7
v_gene: TRBV5-1
abundance: .
d_gene: .
CDR3aa: CASRNGHEQCF
CDR3nt: TGCGCCAGCAGGAACGGACACGAGCAGTGCTTC

j_gene: TRBJ1-6
v_gene: TRBV6-5
abundance: once
d_gene: TRBD1
CDR3aa: CASSLQGQGLLPLHF
CDR3nt: TGTGCCAGCAGTCTCCAGGGACAGGGCTTACTACCCCTCCACTTT

j_gene: TRBJ2-3
v_gene: TRBV7-8
abundance: .
d_gene: TRBD1
CDR3aa: CASSSGQGTDTQYF
CDR3nt: TGTGCCAGCAGCTCCGGACAGGGCACAGATACGCAGTATTTT

j_gene: TRBJ2-3
v_gene: TRBV29-1
abundance: .
d_gene: TRBD2
CDR3aa: CSVEGLAGTDTQYF
CDR3nt: TGCAGCGTTGAAGGACTAGCGGGCACAGATACGCAGTATTTT

j_gene: TRBJ1-5
v_gene: TRBV5-6
abundance: .
d_gene: TRBD1
CDR3aa: CASNFDRAAVVSNQPQHF
CDR3nt: TGTGCCAGCAACTTTGACAGGGCAGCTGTAGTTAGCAATCAGCCCCAGCATTTT

j_gene: TRBJ2-7
v_gene: TRBV7-2
abundance: few
d_gene: TRBD1
CDR3aa: CASSIQQGTYEQYF
CDR3nt: TGTGCCAGCAGCATCCAACAGGGGACCTACGAGCAGTACTTC

j_gene: TRBJ2-3
v_gene: TRBV29-1
abundance: few
d_gene: .
CDR3aa: CSGEPGGTDTQYF
CDR3nt: TGCAGCGGCGAACCAGGGGGCACAGATACGCAGTATTTT

j_gene: TRBJ2-2
v_gene: TRBV13
abundance: .
d_gene: .
CDR3aa: CASSITGELFF
CDR3nt: TGTGCCAGCAGCATAACCGGGGAGCTGTTTTTT

j_gene: TRBJ1-3
v_gene: TRBV23-1
abundance: .
d_gene: TRBD1
CDR3aa: CASSQGDRETGNTIYF
CDR3nt: TGCGCCAGCAGTCAAGGGGACAGGGAGACTGGAAACACCATATATTTT

j_gene: TRBJ1-3
v_gene: TRBV13
abundance: .
d_gene: .
CDR3aa: CASSLTRRSGNTIYF
CDR3nt: TGTGCCAGCAGCTTGACTCGGCGCTCTGGAAACACCATATATTTT

j_gene: TRBJ2-2
v_gene: TRBV29-1
abundance: .
d_gene: .
CDR3aa: CSVEGHTGGAGELFF
CDR3nt: TGCAGCGTTGAAGGTCACACAGGGGGGGCCGGGGAGCTGTTTTTT

j_gene: TRBJ1-1
v_gene: TRBV29-1
abundance: .
d_gene: TRBD1
CDR3aa: CSVAQGITEAFF
CDR3nt: TGCAGCGTGGCACAGGGGATCACTGAAGCTTTCTTT

j_gene: TRBJ1-4
v_gene: TRBV4-2
abundance: .
d_gene: .
CDR3aa: CASSQVQGRDEKLFF
CDR3nt: TGTGCCAGCAGCCAAGTACAGGGTAGAGATGAAAAACTGTTTTTT

j_gene: TRBJ2-7
v_gene: TRBV10-3
abundance: .
d_gene: TRBD2
CDR3aa: CAISGAGRGYEQYF
CDR3nt: TGTGCCATCAGTGGGGCTGGGAGGGGCTACGAGCAGTACTTC

j_gene: TRBJ2-7
v_gene: TRBV7-9
abundance: .
d_gene: .
CDR3aa: CASSLEARMGEQYF
CDR3nt: TGTGCCAGCAGCTTAGAGGCCAGGATGGGCGAGCAGTACTTC

j_gene: TRBJ2-7
v_gene: TRBV25-1
abundance: .
d_gene: .
CDR3aa: CASSLKGGINEQYF
CDR3nt: TGTGCCAGCAGTTTAAAAGGAGGGATTAACGAGCAGTACTTC

j_gene: TRBJ2-5
v_gene: TRBV6-5
abundance: .
d_gene: TRBD2
CDR3aa: CASSPGGGQETQYF
CDR3nt: TGTGCCAGCAGCCCCGGCGGGGGCCAAGAGACCCAGTACTTC

j_gene: TRBJ1-2
v_gene: TRBV5-6
abundance: few
d_gene: .
CDR3aa: CASSLGGDYGYTF
CDR3nt: TGTGCCAGCAGCTTGGGAGGAGACTATGGCTACACCTTC

j_gene: TRBJ1-4
v_gene: TRBV28
abundance: .
d_gene: .
CDR3aa: CASSSLGGGGGEKLFF
CDR3nt: TGTGCCAGCAGTTCCCTCGGTGGGGGTGGAGGGGAAAAACTGTTTTTT

j_gene: TRBJ1-1
v_gene: TRBV19
abundance: .
d_gene: TRBD1
CDR3aa: CASTRRRGLNTEAFF
CDR3nt: TGTGCCTCTACGCGGCGCAGGGGGTTGAACACTGAAGCTTTCTTT

j_gene: TRBJ1-5
v_gene: TRBV4-1
abundance: .
d_gene: .
CDR3aa: CASSHDQGDPQHF
CDR3nt: TGCGCCAGCAGCCATGACCAGGGCGATCCCCAGCATTTT

j_gene: TRBJ2-1
v_gene: TRBV4-1
abundance: .
d_gene: .
CDR3aa: CASSQVWENEQFF
CDR3nt: TGCGCCAGCAGCCAAGTTTGGGAGAATGAGCAGTTCTTC

j_gene: TRBJ1-6
v_gene: TRBV28
abundance: .
d_gene: .
CDR3aa: CASSLFYPRGEVSNSPLHF
CDR3nt: TGTGCCAGCAGTTTATTTTACCCTCGGGGGGAGGTCTCTAATTCACCCCTCCACTTT

j_gene: TRBJ2-1
v_gene: TRBV19
abundance: .
d_gene: .
CDR3aa: CASSVYNEQFF
CDR3nt: TGTGCCAGTAGTGTATACAATGAGCAGTTCTTC

j_gene: TRBJ1-2
v_gene: TRBV2
abundance: once
d_gene: .
CDR3aa: CASSSDSWGNYGYTF
CDR3nt: TGTGCCAGCAGTTCTGACAGTTGGGGAAACTATGGCTACACCTTC

j_gene: TRBJ1-2
v_gene: TRBV5-1
abundance: .
d_gene: .
CDR3aa: CASSDSRDNYGYTF
CDR3nt: TGCGCCAGCAGTGATTCCCGGGATAACTATGGCTACACCTTC

j_gene: TRBJ2-1
v_gene: TRBV9
abundance: .
d_gene: .
CDR3aa: CASRPLASLNEQFF
CDR3nt: TGTGCCAGCAGGCCTCTTGCGTCTCTCAATGAGCAGTTCTTC

j_gene: TRBJ1-2
v_gene: TRBV11-2
abundance: .
d_gene: .
CDR3aa: CASSLREQGSYGYTF
CDR3nt: TGTGCCAGCAGCTTACGCGAACAGGGTAGCTATGGCTACACCTTC

j_gene: TRBJ2-5
v_gene: TRBV2
abundance: few
d_gene: TRBD2
CDR3aa: CASGLASGGRQETQYF
CDR3nt: TGTGCCAGCGGATTGGCTAGCGGGGGGCGGCAAGAGACCCAGTACTTC

j_gene: TRBJ1-4
v_gene: TRBV21-1
abundance: .
d_gene: .
CDR3aa: CASSKRGKGENEKLFF
CDR3nt: TGTGCCAGCAGCAAAAGGGGGAAGGGGGAGAATGAAAAACTGTTTTTT

j_gene: TRBJ1-2
v_gene: TRBV2
abundance: once
d_gene: .
CDR3aa: CASSDGNYGYTF
CDR3nt: TGTGCCAGCAGTGACGGGAACTATGGCTACACCTTC

j_gene: TRBJ2-3
v_gene: TRBV5-1
abundance: .
d_gene: TRBD1
CDR3aa: CASSLQGARPDTQYF
CDR3nt: TGCGCCAGCAGCTTACAGGGGGCCCGTCCAGATACGCAGTATTTT

j_gene: TRBJ2-7
v_gene: TRBV10-1
abundance: .
d_gene: .
CDR3aa: CASSEASGRHEQYF
CDR3nt: TGCGCCAGCAGTGAGGCCTCAGGTCGGCACGAGCAGTACTTC

j_gene: TRBJ1-1
v_gene: TRBV5-6
abundance: .
d_gene: .
CDR3aa: CASSLAGGLNTEAFF
CDR3nt: TGTGCCAGCAGCTTGGCCGGGGGTCTCAACACTGAAGCTTTCTTT

j_gene: TRBJ2-1
v_gene: TRBV6-5
abundance: .
d_gene: .
CDR3aa: CASSYSMADLYNEQFF
CDR3nt: TGTGCCAGCAGTTACTCAATGGCGGATCTATACAATGAGCAGTTCTTC